One T cell receptor (beta chain) is described in this entry. The data were taken from a study of T cell changes during pregnancy in multiple sclerosis. From germline, CDR1 is KGHSH and CDR2 LQKENI. V was clipped by 3 bases and J by 2 bases, with 10 bases between them. The CDR3 extends over 14 amino acids. The method was immunoSEQ multiplex PCR; TCRdb's version includes in-frame clones alone and lacks a portion of them. Of about 70,000 clones in the sample, around 92% were seen once. The sequence was collected from a female donor with multiple sclerosis, enrolled in a pregnancy study. Source: peripheral blood, taken before pregnancy. The genes are TRBV18 and TRBJ1-1; D is undetermined. CDR3 in amino acids: CASSPAGINTEAFF. As DNA, the CDR3 is TGTGCCAGCTCACCGGCAGGCATAAACACTGAAGCTTTCTTT.